The next 16 T cell receptor beta chains were all read from a single sample in a study of T cells after yellow fever vaccination. TCRdb reanalysed the 5' RACE reads using MiXCR and keeps one entry per CDR3 protein. Of approximately 300,000 distinct CDR3 sequences detected, around 7.3% appear once; the ten largest clones hold about a sixth. This sample comprised PBMCs, obtained roughly 45 days after the first yellow fever vaccination. Every receptor here comes from a man aged 18 to 29 who received the YFV17D yellow fever vaccine.

This clonotype was observed a few times. The CDR3 sequence is CSARPRDSGFDEQFF. CDR3 nucleotide sequence: TGCAGTGCCAGACCTCGGGACAGTGGGTTCGATGAGCAGTTCTTC. The chain has TRBV20-1 and TRBJ2-1; 7 bases match TRBD1. V was pared by 6 bases and J by 8 bases, with 16 bases of the junction left unmatched. CDR1 and CDR2 (germline): DFQATT, SNEGSKA (reference sequence). The CDR3 extends over 15 amino acids.

Many counts were recorded for this clonotype. The rearrangement joins TRBV5-1 to TRBJ2-1; 7 bases match TRBD1. The CDR3 has 16 amino acids. CDR1 is SGHRS and CDR2 is YFSETQ in the germline V gene. The V and J ends lost 3 bases and 2 bases, in that order; junction bases with no gene match: 8. The CDR3 sequence: CASSSSDRVTYNEQFF. CDR3 bases: TGCGCCAGCAGCTCCTCAGACAGGGTGACCTACAATGAGCAGTTCTTC.

There are a few counts of this clonotype. The chain links TRBV5-1 to TRBJ1-4; D unclear. CDR1 and CDR2 (germline): SGHRS, YFSETQ. Trimming stripped 4 bases from V and 7 bases from J, with 20 bases between. The CDR3 loop spans 16 amino acids. The CDR3: CASSPRFPGEIEKLFF. CDR3 nucleotide sequence: TGCGCCAGCAGCCCCCGCTTCCCAGGAGAGATTGAAAAACTGTTTTTT. Variable domain in full (rest from reference TRBV5-1 and TRBJ1-4): KAGVTQTPRYLIKTRGQQVTLSCSPISGHRSVSWYQQTPGQGLQFLFEYFSETQRNKGNFPGRFSGRQFSNSRSEMNVSTLELGDSALYLCASSPRFPGEIEKLFFGSGTQLSVL.

This clonotype was counted between two and nine times. The chain joins TRBV27 to TRBJ2-3; no reliable D call. The CDR3 spans 18 residues. Trimming stripped 2 bases from V and 3 bases from J, with 21 bases between. The germline V gene has CDR1 MNHEY and CDR2 SMNVEV (reference sequence). The CDR3 DNA sequence: TGTGCCAGCAGTTTAGCAGTTCGGTCCGACCTTATAACAGATACGCAGTATTTT. This translates into CASSLAVRSDLITDTQYF.

In this sample, this clonotype turned up a few times. The rearrangement uses TRBV27 and TRBJ1-5; D may be TRBD1 (6 bases). This CDR3 region has 15 residues. CDR1 and CDR2 (germline): MNHEY, SMNVEV (reference sequence). Trimming left V 5 bases short and J 0 bases short, with 11 bases between. The CDR3 nucleotides read TGTGCCAGCAGTGACAGGAGTTATAGCAATCAGCCCCAGCATTTT. Protein: CASSDRSYSNQPQHF.

This clonotype was detected a few times. The chain combines TRBV7-8 with TRBJ1-5; 7 nucleotides agree with TRBD1. Looked up from germline, CDR1 is SGHVS and CDR2 is FQNEAQ. After removal of 5 bases from V and 6 bases from J, the junction contained 10 bases not matched to a gene. The CDR3 is made up of 15 amino acids. CDR3 nucleotides: TGTGCCAGCAGCCCTCAGACAGGGAACGGTCAGCCCCAGCATTTT. Its translation is CASSPQTGNGQPQHF.

This clonotype has a count of ten or more. V is TRBV11-2 and J is TRBJ2-1, with 8 bases lining up with TRBD2. Germline V gene sequence: CDR1 SGHAT, CDR2 FQNNGV. Trimming took 5 bases from V and 4 from J; bases not matched to a gene: 13. CDR3 length: 17 amino acids. The DNA of the CDR3 is TGTGCCAGCAGCCCCAACGGGGGGGCCAGTCGATACAATGAGCAGTTCTTC. Residues: CASSPNGGASRYNEQFF.

This clonotype was observed a handful of times. The V gene is TRBV20-1, the J gene TRBJ1-1, with 12 bases lining up with TRBD1. The length of the CDR3 is 17 residues. With 3 bases clipped from V and 0 bases from J, the junction kept 8 bases outside the gene matches. CDR1 is DFQATT and CDR2 is SNEGSKA in the germline V gene (reference sequence). Here the CDR3 reads CSARGAGTGGMNTEAFF. The CDR3 DNA is TGCAGTGCTAGGGGGGCGGGGACAGGGGGCATGAACACTGAAGCTTTCTTT.

This clonotype was seen more than once but under ten times. The V gene is TRBV4-3, the J gene TRBJ2-5; D is uncertain. The V gene's germline CDR1 is LGHNA and CDR2 YSLEER. The CDR3 is made up of 19 amino acids. V gave up 0 bases and J gave up 1 base, with 21 bases separating them. CDR3 residues: CASSQDLGNHTRRQETQYF. The CDR3 coding sequence is TGCGCCAGCAGCCAAGACCTGGGGAACCACACCAGGCGCCAAGAGACCCAGTACTTC.

The chain joins TRBV10-3 to TRBJ2-3; TRBD1 matches 12 bases. The trim removed 0 bases at V and 5 bases at J, leaving 9 bases unmatched. There are 18 residues in the CDR3. CDR1 is ENHRY, CDR2 SYGVKD, per germline. CDR3 region: CAISESLPGTGGVDTQYF. CDR3 nucleotide sequence: TGTGCCATCAGTGAGTCCCTTCCCGGGACAGGGGGCGTAGATACGCAGTATTTT.

This chain links TRBV29-1 with TRBJ1-2; D might be TRBD1 (5 bases). Germline values: CDR1 SQVTM, CDR2 ANQGSEA. CDR3 length: 13 residues. The V end was cut by 6 bases, the J end by 8 bases, with 19 bases between. In nucleotides, the CDR3 is TGCAGCGTCGTCGAGTTCAGGGACCACGGCTACACCTTC. Its translation is CSVVEFRDHGYTF.

This clonotype came up many times. This rearrangement joins TRBV3-1 to TRBJ2-3, with D possibly matching TRBD2 (6 bases). Germline assignment: CDR1 LGHDT and CDR2 YNNKEL (reference sequence). The CDR3 consists of 14 residues. V gave up 4 bases and J gave up 1 base, with 9 bases separating them. In DNA, the CDR3 is TGTGCCAGCAGCCCCACGGGGGGCACAGATACGCAGTATTTT. The encoded protein is CASSPTGGTDTQYF.

In this sample, this clonotype turned up a few times. J is TRBJ2-3 and V is TRBV10-2; D is ambiguous. From germline, CDR1 is WSHSY and CDR2 SAAADI. V was pared by 4 bases and J by 6 bases, with 8 bases between. The CDR3 covers 12 residues. The CDR3 nucleotides are TGCGCCAGCAGTGGGGTTATGGATACGCAGTATTTT. The encoded protein is CASSGVMDTQYF.

This clonotype was found a few times. V and J are TRBV20-1 and TRBJ2-3; possibly TRBD2 for D (5 bases). The CDR3 consists of 17 residues. Looked up from germline, CDR1 is DFQATT and CDR2 is SNEGSKA (reference sequence). The V gene lost 3 bases and the J gene lost 0 bases, with 19 bases spanning the gap. CDR3 loop: CSARRLALTSSTDTQYF. The CDR3 DNA reads as TGCAGTGCTAGGAGGCTAGCCCTAACCTCTAGCACAGATACGCAGTATTTT.

The chain combines TRBV29-1 with TRBJ2-7; D is possibly TRBD1 (5 bases). The CDR3 spans 11 residues. Trimming took 4 bases from V and 5 from J, leaving 9 bases between them. Germline V gene lookup returns CDR1 SQVTM and CDR2 ANQGSEA. This chain's CDR3 is CSVVQGDEQYV. CDR3 coding DNA: TGCAGCGTTGTCCAGGGTGACGAGCAGTACGTC.

The rearrangement joins TRBV7-2 to TRBJ1-4; D uncertain. V gave up 5 bases and J gave up 8 bases, with 12 bases separating them. Germline CDR1 is SGHTA and CDR2 is FQGNSA. The CDR3 totals 13 residues. In nucleotides, the CDR3 is TGTGCCAGCAGCCGCGGGAATGAGGAAAAACTGTTTTTT. It yields the protein CASSRGNEEKLFF.